This T cell receptor beta chain came from a study of T cell responses to AZD1222 COVID-19 vaccine. This CDR3 has 11 residues. Germline values: CDR1 SQVTM, CDR2 ANQGSEA. With 4 bases clipped from V and 5 bases from J, the junction kept 1 base outside the gene matches. The protocol was immunoSEQ multiplex PCR, while the TCRdb copy is restricted to in-frame clones and leaves out a portion. The sample shows about 140,000 clones, approximately 93% of them seen only once. Study-wide results and limits: Baseline serology detected seropositivity in only five to seven AZD1222 recipients. Clonal diversity may have been underestimated in mostly white British donors. Repertoire sampling happened only post peak T cell response.

Comment on this clone: The antigen is unknown. The sample holds other DNA sequences that translate to the same CDR3.

The sequence derives from an adult who had recovered from COVID-19. The sequenced sample was peripheral blood, obtained after recovery from COVID-19. The rearrangement links TRBV29-1 to TRBJ1-1, with 7 positions matching TRBD1. Here the CDR3 reads CSVVTGTEAFF. CDR3 in DNA: TGCAGCGTTGTGACAGGGACTGAAGCTTTCTTT.